The text below deals with one T cell receptor beta chain. This clone came up once. This receptor's antigen is unknown. Base qualities are not recorded, but no much larger clone differs from it by a single base. The data belong to a study of a mutant IDH1 vaccine in newly diagnosed glioma (dated by TCRdb to about 2021). About the full investigation: Patients received eight vaccinations in weeks 1, 3, 5, 7, 11, 15, 19 and 23, corresponding to visits V03 through V10. In the chemotherapy-containing groups, vaccination started alongside temozolomide cycles, whereas in patients who had radiotherapy alone it started 4-6 weeks after radiotherapy. The roughly 35 treated patients were about 60% male and around 40% female, with a mean age of 40.4 years. Prior to enrollment, patients had been given standard therapy consisting of radiotherapy alone, temozolomide alone, or radiochemotherapy with temozolomide, with the combination given to most patients. Peripheral blood was drawn at six visits: V03 (baseline), V05, V07, V10, V12 and V13. Longitudinal TCRB deep sequencing was done for 25 treated patients, wherever samples were available for exploratory analyses.

Broad study findings and their caveats: Selection of PBMC samples for TCRB deep sequencing was based on availability. Vaccine-induced immune responses across multiple MHC alleles were detected in 93.3% of patients. According to the authors, sample limitations meant that analyses of patient blood samples could not be reproduced. Changes in the top peripheral T cell clonotypes picked up by TCRB sequencing did not appear to be linked to pseudoprogression.

Libraries came from the immunoSEQ multiplex PCR assay. The hsTCRB Kit was used according to the manufacturer's protocol to amplify rearranged TCR beta chain sequences. An Illumina MiSeq was used to sequence the TCRB libraries. Per the source publication's procedure: Demultiplexing, trimming and gene mapping were performed with the kit vendor's proprietary platform. Drawn from immuneACCESS, this table holds only the in-frame rearrangements with V and J called that TCRdb kept. Clones are partly lost; checked studies trace under half to an unresolved V gene and leave the rest unexplained. V and J calls and clone size come straight from that table; D and trimming were deduced from the DNA. The sample table lists about 43,000 clones, around 84% of them with a count of one. Clones ranked in the top ten supply about 2.5% of the sample. The CDR3, from cysteine to phenylalanine, totals 16 residues. The retained sequence is limited to the CDR3, 48 bases, with the frame set at the first base. V sheds 0 bases and J sheds 8 bases, leaving 17 bases between their ends. CDR1 and CDR2 (SGDLS, YYNGEE) derive from the germline V gene.

What this sample's time point label stands for: week 23, last vaccination. A 20-mer mutant IDH1 peptide at 300 micrograms in Montanide made up each vaccine dose, which was injected subcutaneously together with topical imiquimod. Newly diagnosed WHO grade 3 or 4 IDH1-mutant astrocytomas showing loss of nuclear ATRX were present in the donors. The samples were drawn from NOA16, a multicentre, single-arm, open-label phase I trial in Germany that tested a mutant IDH1 peptide vaccine in humans for the first time. Genomic DNA for TCRB sequencing was extracted from EDTA blood using the DNeasy Blood and Tissue Kit.

The sequence was collected from a woman between 18 and 29 years old with glioma. Some clones in this sample may be carry-over from other donors' samples. The chain is assembled from TRBV9 and TRBJ2-2, with TRBD1 tentatively as D gene (5 bases match). The sequences come from PBMCs, collected from a glioma patient whose treatment included an IDH1 peptide vaccine. The CDR3 here reads CASSVDPRGSWGELFF. The sequenced DNA: TGTGCCAGCAGCGTAGACCCTAGGGGAAGTTGGGGGGAGCTGTTTTTT.